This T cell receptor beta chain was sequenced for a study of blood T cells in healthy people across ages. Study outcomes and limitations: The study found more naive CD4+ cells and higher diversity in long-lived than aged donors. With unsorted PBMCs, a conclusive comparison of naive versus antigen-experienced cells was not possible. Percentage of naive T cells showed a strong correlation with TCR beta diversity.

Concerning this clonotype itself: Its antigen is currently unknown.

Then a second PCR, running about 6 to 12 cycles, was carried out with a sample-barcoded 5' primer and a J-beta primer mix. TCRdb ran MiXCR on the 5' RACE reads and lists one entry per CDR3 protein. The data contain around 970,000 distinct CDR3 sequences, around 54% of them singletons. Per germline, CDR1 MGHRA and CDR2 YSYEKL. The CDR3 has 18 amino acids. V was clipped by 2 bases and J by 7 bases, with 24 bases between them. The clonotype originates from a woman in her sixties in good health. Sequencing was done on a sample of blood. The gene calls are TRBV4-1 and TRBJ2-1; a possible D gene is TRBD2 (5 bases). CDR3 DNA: TGCGCCAGCAGCCAAAGGGTTGAGGGTTCAAGAAAGGTAAATGAGCAGTTCTTC. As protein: CASSQRVEGSRKVNEQFF.